This TCR beta chain was observed in a study of CD8+ T cells in alopecia areata. For the study at large: Each of the treated patients was given oral tofacitinib, 5 to 10 mg twice daily, for moderate-to-severe alopecia areata.

Germline CDR1 reads SEHNR; CDR2 reads FQNEAQ (reference sequence). There are 15 residues in the CDR3. With 1 base removed from V and 0 bases from J, the gap between germline ends came to 7 bases. RNA was extracted and reverse transcribed into cDNA as the sequencing template. Produced via immunoSEQ multiplex PCR; TCRdb's table is partial and in-frame only. The table records 9,000 to 13,000 clones, approximately 60% of them present only once. General observations from the study: When scalp samples are sequenced, resident alphabeta T cells of normal skin are also captured. Normal scalp showed lower clonality than lesional scalp, especially alopecia totalis/universalis.

This clone has just a few counts. No antigen is known for it. Other DNA sequences in the same sample also yield this CDR3. The investigators collected lesional scalp punch biopsies and peripheral blood from alopecia areata patients. Sequenced material: skin, taken at week 0. This chain joins TRBV7-9 and TRBJ1-5; D unresolved. The receptor was derived from a human donor with alopecia areata. Written as DNA, the CDR3 is TGTGCCAGCAGCTTAGGAGGTTATAGCAATCAGCCCCAGCATTTT. Its protein is CASSLGGYSNQPQHF.